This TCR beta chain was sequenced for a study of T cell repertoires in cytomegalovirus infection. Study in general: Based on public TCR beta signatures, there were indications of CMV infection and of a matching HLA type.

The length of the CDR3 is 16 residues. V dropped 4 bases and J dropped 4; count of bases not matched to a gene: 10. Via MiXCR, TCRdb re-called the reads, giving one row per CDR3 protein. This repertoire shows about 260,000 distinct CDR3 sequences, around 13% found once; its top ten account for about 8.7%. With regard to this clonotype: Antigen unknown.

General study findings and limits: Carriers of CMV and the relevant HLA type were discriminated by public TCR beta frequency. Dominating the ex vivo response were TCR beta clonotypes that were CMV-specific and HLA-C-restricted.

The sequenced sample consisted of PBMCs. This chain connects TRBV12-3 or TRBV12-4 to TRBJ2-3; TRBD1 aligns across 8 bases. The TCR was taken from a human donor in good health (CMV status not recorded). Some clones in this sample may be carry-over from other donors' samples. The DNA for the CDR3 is TGTGCCAGCAGTTCTCATCGAGGACAGGGACCAGATACGCAGTATTTT. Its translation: CASSSHRGQGPDTQYF.